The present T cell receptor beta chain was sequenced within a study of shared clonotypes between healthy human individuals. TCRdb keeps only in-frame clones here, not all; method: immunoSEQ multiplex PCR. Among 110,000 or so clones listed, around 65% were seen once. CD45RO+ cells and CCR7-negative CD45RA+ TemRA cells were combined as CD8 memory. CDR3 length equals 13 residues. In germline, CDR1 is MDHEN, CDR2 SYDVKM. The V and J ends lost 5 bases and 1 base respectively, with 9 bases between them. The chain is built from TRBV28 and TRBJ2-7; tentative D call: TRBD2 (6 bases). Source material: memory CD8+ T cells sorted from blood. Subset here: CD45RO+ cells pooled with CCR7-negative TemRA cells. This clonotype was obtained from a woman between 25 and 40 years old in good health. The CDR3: CASSPSASYEQYF. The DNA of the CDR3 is TGTGCCAGCAGTCCTAGCGCGTCCTACGAGCAGTACTTC.